The T cell receptor beta chain described here comes from a study of shared clonotypes between healthy human individuals. The CDR3 length is 14 residues. V lost 6 bases to trimming and J lost 6 bases; unmatched junction nucleotides: 5. The germline V gene encodes CDR1 MNHEY and CDR2 SMNVEV (reference sequence). Positively selected for CCR7, the CD45RO-negative cells used as naive CD8 cells excluded terminally differentiated effector memory CD45RA+ cells. Original processing methods: Because ImmunoSEQ provided only junction sequences with no quality scores, the filtering differed. Sequencing used immunoSEQ multiplex PCR; TCRdb keeps in-frame clones, though not all of them. V, J and clone size are taken as reported in that table, and D and trimming were inferred from the DNA itself. Here the sample spans 1.5 million to 2.5 million clones, less than 95% being singletons. Worth noting for this clone: Other DNA sequences in the sample encode the same CDR3.

This chain links TRBV27 with TRBJ2-7; 13 nucleotides match TRBD2. Sequences were obtained from naive CD8+ T cells sorted from blood. The clonotype was recovered from a man aged 18-30 years in good health. CDR3 DNA: TGTGCCAGCAGCCCAGGACTAGCGGGGGTCGAGCAGTACTTC. Protein product: CASSPGLAGVEQYF.